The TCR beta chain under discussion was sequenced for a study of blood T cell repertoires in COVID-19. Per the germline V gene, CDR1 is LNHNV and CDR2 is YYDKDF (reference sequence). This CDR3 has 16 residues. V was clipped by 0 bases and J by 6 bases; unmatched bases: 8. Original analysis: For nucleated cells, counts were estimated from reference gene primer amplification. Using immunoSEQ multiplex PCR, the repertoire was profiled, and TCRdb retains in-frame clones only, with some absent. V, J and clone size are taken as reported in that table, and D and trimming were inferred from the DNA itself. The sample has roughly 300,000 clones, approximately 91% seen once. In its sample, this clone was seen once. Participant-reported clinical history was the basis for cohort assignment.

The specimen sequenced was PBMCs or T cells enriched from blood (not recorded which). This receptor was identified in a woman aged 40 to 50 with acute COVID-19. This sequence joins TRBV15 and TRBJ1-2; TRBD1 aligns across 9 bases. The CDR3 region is CATSRDGGTGSNGYTF. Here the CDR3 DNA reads TGTGCCACCAGCAGAGATGGGGGGACAGGGAGTAATGGCTACACCTTC.